This T cell receptor (beta chain) appears in the sequencing data of a study of CD8 T cells in ankylosing spondylitis. There are many counts of this clonotype. TCRdb reprocessed the 5' RACE reads via MiXCR and lists one record per CDR3 protein. This sample yields approximately 100,000 distinct CDR3 sequences, of which about 8.3% are seen a single time; more than 9.5% belongs to the top ten. The sample taken for sequencing was blood, either unsorted or a sorted T cell fraction (not recorded which). This TCR derives from a male donor with ankylosing spondylitis or in good health (not recorded which).

CDR3: CASSLDRSSGNTIYF. The CDR3 DNA is TGTGCCAGCAGCCTTGACCGAAGCTCTGGAAACACCATATATTTT. This chain uses TRBV4-2 with TRBJ1-3; unclear D gene. CDR1 and CDR2 from the germline V gene are LGHNA and YNFKEQ. V dropped 4 bases and J dropped 0 bases, with 10 bases sitting between them. This CDR3 is 15 amino acids long.